Given below is one TCR beta chain in context. Its antigen is unknown. Each donor was nominally healthy when sampled (though unrecorded immune exposures were likely). The sample comes from a study of cytomegalovirus exposure and HLA in healthy donors. Study-wide points: In a later analysis, TCR association rates varied by HLA locus: DRB1 most, HLA-C fewest.

Germline V lookup: CDR1 SEHNR, CDR2 FQNEAQ (reference sequence). Deletions cut 5 bases from V and 2 bases from J, with 15 bases between. The CDR3 covers 15 residues. PCR primers comprised 60 Vbeta and 13 Jbeta primers. Sequencing was performed with immunoSEQ multiplex PCR; in TCRdb, only in-frame clones are kept and a portion is missing. The sample includes roughly 200,000 clones, about three quarters of them seen just once. This clonotype was obtained from a woman aged 25 to 45 in good health and CMV-seropositive. The chain combines TRBV7-9 with TRBJ2-5, with D tentatively TRBD1 (5 bases). What was sequenced was PBMCs. The CDR3 DNA follows: TGTGCCAGCAGCCCAAGGACAAGGTTGCAAGAGACCCAGTACTTC. Residues: CASSPRTRLQETQYF.